This TCR beta chain originates from a study of cytomegalovirus exposure and HLA in healthy donors. Amplification used 60 Vbeta primers and 13 Jbeta primers. Measured with immunoSEQ multiplex PCR; TCRdb has only the in-frame clones, and not every one. The data show 120,000 to 150,000 clones, about 80% seen once. Germline V CDR1 and CDR2: SGHTA, FQGNSA. V lost 1 base and J 10 bases, leaving 8 bases between the germline ends. The CDR3 is 12 amino acids. This clonotype was obtained from a middle-aged man in good health and CMV-seropositive. The rearrangement links TRBV7-2 to TRBJ1-5; D is possibly TRBD1 (5 bases). Sequencing input: PBMCs. The CDR3 loop reads CASSLEGRPQHF. The CDR3 DNA reads TGTGCCAGCAGCTTAGAGGGGCGTCCCCAGCATTTT.